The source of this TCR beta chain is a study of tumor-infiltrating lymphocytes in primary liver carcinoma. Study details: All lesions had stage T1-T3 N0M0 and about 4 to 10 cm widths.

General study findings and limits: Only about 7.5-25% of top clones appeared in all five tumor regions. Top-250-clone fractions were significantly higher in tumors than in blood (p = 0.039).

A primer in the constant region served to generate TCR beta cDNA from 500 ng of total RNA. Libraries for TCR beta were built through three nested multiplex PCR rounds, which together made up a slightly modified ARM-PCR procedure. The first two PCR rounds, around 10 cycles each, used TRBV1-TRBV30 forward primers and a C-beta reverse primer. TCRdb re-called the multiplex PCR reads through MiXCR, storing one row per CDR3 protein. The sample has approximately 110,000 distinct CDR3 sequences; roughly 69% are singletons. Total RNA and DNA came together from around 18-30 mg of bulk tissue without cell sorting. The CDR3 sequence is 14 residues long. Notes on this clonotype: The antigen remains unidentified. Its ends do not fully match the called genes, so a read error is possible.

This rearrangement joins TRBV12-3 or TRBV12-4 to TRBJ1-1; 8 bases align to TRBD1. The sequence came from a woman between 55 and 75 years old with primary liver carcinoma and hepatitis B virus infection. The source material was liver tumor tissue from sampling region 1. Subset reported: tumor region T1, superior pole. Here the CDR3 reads CVSKKTGVCAEAFF. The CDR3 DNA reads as TGTGTCAGCAAAAAGACAGGGGTGTGCGCTGAAGCTTTCTTT.